This TCR beta chain was captured in a study of liver allograft versus peripheral blood T cells. Looking at the study overall: What was compared were the T cell receptor repertoires in transplanted livers and those in the peripheral blood of recipients.

In germline, CDR1 is KGHSH, CDR2 LQKENI. The V and J ends lost 3 bases and 10 bases respectively, with 13 bases between them. The length of the CDR3 is 14 residues. Judged by abundance, this clonotype is medium-sized (0.01 to 0.1%). What it binds is unknown. The study, taken as a whole, reports: Reportedly, the T cell receptor repertoires inside liver allografts were not the same as those in peripheral blood.

MiXCR was run by TCRdb on the reads, yielding one entry per CDR3 protein. The profile shows around 10,000 distinct CDR3 sequences, about 18% of them singletons. The chain is built from TRBV18 and TRBJ1-6; D is undetermined. The sequence was obtained from a human patient who had a liver transplant. Some of the T cells might come from the graft donor. CDR3 in DNA: TGTGCCAGCTCACCTAATTTCGAGAACTCACCCCTCCACTTT. This codes for CASSPNFENSPLHF.